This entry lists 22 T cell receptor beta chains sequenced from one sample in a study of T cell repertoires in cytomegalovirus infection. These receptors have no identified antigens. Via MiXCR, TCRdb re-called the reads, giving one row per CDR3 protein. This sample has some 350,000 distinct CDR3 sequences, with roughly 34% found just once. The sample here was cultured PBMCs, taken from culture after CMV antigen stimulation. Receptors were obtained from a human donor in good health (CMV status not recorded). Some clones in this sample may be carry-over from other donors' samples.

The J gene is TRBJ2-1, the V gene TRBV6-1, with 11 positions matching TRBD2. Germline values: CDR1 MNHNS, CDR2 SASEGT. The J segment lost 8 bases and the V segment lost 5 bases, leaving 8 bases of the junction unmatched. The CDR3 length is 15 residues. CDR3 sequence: CASSTATSGNDEQFF. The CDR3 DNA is TGTGCCAGCAGTACGGCGACTAGCGGGAACGATGAGCAGTTCTTC.

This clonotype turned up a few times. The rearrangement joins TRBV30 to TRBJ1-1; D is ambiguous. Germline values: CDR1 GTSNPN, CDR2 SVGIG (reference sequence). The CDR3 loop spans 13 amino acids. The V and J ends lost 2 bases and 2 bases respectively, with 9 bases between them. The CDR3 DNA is TGTGCCTGGAGTCGGGGATCTAACACTGAAGCTTTCTTT. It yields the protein CAWSRGSNTEAFF.

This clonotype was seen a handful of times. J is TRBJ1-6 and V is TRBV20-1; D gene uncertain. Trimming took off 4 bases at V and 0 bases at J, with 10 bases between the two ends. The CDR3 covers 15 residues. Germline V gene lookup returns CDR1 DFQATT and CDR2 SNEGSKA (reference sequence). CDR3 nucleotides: TGCAGTGCTACGGCCGCAAGCTCCTATAATTCACCCCTCCACTTT. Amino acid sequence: CSATAASSYNSPLHF.

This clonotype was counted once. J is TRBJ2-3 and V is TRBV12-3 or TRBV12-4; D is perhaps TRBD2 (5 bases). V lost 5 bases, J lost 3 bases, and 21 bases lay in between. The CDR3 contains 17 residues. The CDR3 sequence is CASSLPRGQMRTDTQYF. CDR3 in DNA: TGTGCCAGCAGTCTCCCTCGAGGGCAGATGAGGACAGATACGCAGTATTTT.

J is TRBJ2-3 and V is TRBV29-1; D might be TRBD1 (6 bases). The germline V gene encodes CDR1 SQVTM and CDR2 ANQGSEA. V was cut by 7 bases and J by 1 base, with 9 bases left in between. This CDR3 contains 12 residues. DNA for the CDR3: TGCAGCGCATCAGGGGGCACAGATACGCAGTATTTT. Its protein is CSASGGTDTQYF.

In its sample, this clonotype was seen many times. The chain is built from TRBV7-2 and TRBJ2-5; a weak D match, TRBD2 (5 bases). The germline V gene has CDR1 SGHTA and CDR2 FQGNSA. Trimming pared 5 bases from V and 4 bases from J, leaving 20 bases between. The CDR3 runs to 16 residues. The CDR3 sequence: CASSVKTAVGRETQYF. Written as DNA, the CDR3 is TGTGCCAGCAGCGTAAAAACAGCGGTTGGGCGAGAGACCCAGTACTTC.

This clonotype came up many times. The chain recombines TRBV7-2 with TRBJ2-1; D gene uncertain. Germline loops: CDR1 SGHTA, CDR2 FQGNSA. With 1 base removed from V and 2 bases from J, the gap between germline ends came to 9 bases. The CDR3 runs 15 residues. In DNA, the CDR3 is TGTGCCAGCAGCTTAGAGGCTAGACCCTACAATGAGCAGTTCTTC. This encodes CASSLEARPYNEQFF. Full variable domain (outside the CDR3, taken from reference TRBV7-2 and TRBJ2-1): GAGVSQSPSNKVTEKGKDVELRCDPISGHTALYWYRQSLGQGLEFLIYFQGNSAPDKSGLPSDRFSAERTGGSVSTLTIQRTQQEDSAVYLCASSLEARPYNEQFFGPGTRLTVL.

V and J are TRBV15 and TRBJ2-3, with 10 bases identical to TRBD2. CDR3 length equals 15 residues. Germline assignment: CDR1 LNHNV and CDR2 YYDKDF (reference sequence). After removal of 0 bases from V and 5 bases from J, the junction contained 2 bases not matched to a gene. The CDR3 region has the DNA TGTGCCACCAGCAGAGAGAGACTAGCGGGAGATACGCAGTATTTT. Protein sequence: CATSRERLAGDTQYF. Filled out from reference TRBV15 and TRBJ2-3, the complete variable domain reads DAMVIQNPRYQVTQFGKPVTLSCSQTLNHNVMYWYQQKSSQAPKLLFHYYDKDFNNEADTPDNFQSRRPNTSFCFLDIRSPGLGDTAMYLCATSRERLAGDTQYFGPGTRLTVL.

CDR3 DNA: TGCGCCAGCAGCTTTCGGGCGGTTGAGGAGACCCAGTACTTC. Translation gives CASSFRAVEETQYF. This chain links TRBV4-1 with TRBJ2-5; D not resolved. V shed 5 bases and J shed 5 bases, with 15 bases lying between them. Germline assignment: CDR1 MGHRA and CDR2 YSYEKL. This CDR3 region has 14 residues.

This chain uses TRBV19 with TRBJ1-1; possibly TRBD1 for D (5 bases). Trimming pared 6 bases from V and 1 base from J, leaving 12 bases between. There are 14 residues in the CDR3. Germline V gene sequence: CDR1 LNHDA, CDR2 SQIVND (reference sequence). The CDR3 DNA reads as TGTGCCAGTAGCCCCGGAGACAGGAACACTGAAGCTTTCTTT. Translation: CASSPGDRNTEAFF.

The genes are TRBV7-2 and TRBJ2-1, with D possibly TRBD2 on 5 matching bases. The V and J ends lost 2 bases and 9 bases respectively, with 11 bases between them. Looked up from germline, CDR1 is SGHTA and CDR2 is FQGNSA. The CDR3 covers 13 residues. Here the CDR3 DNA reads TGTGCCAGCAGCTTAAACCAAGGAGGTGAGCAGTTCTTC. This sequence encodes CASSLNQGGEQFF.

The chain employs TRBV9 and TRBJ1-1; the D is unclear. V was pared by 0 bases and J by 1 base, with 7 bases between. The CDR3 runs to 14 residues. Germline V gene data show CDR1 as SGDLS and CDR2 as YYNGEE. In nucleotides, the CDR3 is TGTGCCAGCAGCGTAGGTGTCCGGAACACTGAAGCTTTCTTT. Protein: CASSVGVRNTEAFF.

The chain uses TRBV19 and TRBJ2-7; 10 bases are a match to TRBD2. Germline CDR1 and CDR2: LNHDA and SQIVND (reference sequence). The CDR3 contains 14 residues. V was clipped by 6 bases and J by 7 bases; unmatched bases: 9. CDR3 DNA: TGTGCCAGTAGGGAGCGGGAGGGCCTTGGAGAGCAGTACTTC. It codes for CASREREGLGEQYF.

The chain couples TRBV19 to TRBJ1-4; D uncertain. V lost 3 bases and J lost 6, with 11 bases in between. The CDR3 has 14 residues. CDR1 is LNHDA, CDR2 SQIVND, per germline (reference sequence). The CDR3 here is CASSIKSGYEKLFF. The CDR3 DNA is TGTGCCAGTAGTATTAAGTCCGGGTATGAAAAACTGTTTTTT.

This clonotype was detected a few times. In DNA form, the CDR3 reads TGCAGTGCTAGAAGGAATGGGTACGAGCAGTACTTC. Translated, it gives CSARRNGYEQYF. The chain uses TRBV20-1 and TRBJ2-7; D is ambiguous. The germline V and J ends were trimmed by 2 bases and 4 bases, with 9 bases remaining between them. CDR1 is DFQATT and CDR2 is SNEGSKA in the germline V gene (reference sequence). The CDR3 spans 12 residues.

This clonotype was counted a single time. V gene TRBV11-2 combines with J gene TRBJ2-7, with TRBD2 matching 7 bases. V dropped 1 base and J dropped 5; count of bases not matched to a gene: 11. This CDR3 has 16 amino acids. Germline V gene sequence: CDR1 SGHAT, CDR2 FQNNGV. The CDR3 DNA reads TGTGCCAGCAGCTTAGGTAGGACGGGAGGCCCCCACGAGCAGTACTTC. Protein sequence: CASSLGRTGGPHEQYF.

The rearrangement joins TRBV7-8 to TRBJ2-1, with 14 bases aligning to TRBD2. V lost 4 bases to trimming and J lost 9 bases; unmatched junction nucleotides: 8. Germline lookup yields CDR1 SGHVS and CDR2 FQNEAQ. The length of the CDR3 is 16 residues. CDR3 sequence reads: CASSSGGLAGEVEQFF. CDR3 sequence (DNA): TGTGCCAGCAGCTCCGGGGGACTAGCGGGAGAGGTTGAGCAGTTCTTC.

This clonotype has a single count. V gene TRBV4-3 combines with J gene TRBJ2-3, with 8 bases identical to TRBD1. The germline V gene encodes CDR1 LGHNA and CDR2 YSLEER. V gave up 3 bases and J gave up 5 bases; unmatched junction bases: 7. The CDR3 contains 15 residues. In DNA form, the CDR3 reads TGCGCCAGCAGCCATTCGACAGGGGAAATAGATACGCAGTATTTT. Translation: CASSHSTGEIDTQYF.

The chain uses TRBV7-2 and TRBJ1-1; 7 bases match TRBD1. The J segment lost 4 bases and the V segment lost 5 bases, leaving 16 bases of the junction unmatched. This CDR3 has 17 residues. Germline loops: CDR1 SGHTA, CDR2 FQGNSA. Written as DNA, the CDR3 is TGTGCCAGCAGCCTCATTTTGGGCACAGGGGCGGCCACTGAAGCTTTCTTT. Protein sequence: CASSLILGTGAATEAFF. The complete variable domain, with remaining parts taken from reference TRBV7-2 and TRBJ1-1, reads GAGVSQSPSNKVTEKGKDVELRCDPISGHTALYWYRQSLGQGLEFLIYFQGNSAPDKSGLPSDRFSAERTGGSVSTLTIQRTQQEDSAVYLCASSLILGTGAATEAFFGQGTRLTVV.

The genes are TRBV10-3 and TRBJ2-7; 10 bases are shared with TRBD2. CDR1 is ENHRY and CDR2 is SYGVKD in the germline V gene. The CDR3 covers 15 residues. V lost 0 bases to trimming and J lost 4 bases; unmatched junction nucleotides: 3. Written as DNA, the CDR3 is TGTGCCATCAGTGAGTCACTAGCGGGAAGGTACGAGCAGTACGTC. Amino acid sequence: CAISESLAGRYEQYV.

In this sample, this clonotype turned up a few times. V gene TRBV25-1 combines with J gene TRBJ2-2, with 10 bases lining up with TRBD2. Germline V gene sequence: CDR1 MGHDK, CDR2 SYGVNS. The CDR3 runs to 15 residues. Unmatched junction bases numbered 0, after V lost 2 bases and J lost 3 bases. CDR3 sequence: CASSELAGDTGELFF. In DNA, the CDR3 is TGTGCCAGCAGTGAACTAGCGGGAGACACCGGGGAGCTGTTTTTT.

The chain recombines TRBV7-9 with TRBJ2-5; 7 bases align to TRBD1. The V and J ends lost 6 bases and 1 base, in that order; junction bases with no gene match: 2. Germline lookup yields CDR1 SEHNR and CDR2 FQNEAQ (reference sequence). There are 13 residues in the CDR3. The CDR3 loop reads CASRTGSQETQYF. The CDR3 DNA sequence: TGTGCCAGCAGGACAGGGTCCCAAGAGACCCAGTACTTC.